This T cell receptor beta chain stems from a study of shared clonotypes between healthy human individuals. Broader study findings: How much donors shared clonotypes was expected to be affected by sequencing depth.

Comment on this clone: The antigen is undetermined.

Researchers ran the assay at a deep level. Unsorted PBMC contributed approximately 300 ng DNA, tens of thousands of T cell genomes, to each replicate PCR. Data came from immunoSEQ multiplex PCR; TCRdb stores just in-frame clones and leaves some out. The sample comprises roughly 480,000 clones, roughly 85% of which are singletons, and more than 10% rests with the top ten. Each unsorted sample relied on some 90 million PBMCs as its source of genomic DNA. Germline V gene sequence: CDR1 SGHVS, CDR2 FQNEAQ. J was trimmed by 5 bases and V by 5 bases; bases with no gene match: 7. The CDR3 runs 15 residues. The sequenced sample consisted of PBMCs. This receptor was obtained from a woman in her thirties or forties in good health. Some clones in this sample may be carry-over from other donors' samples. The V and J genes are TRBV7-8 and TRBJ2-5; 11 bases match TRBD1. CDR3 residues: CASSQDRGRRETQYF. The CDR3 DNA reads as TGTGCCAGCAGCCAGGACAGGGGGCGACGGGAGACCCAGTACTTC.